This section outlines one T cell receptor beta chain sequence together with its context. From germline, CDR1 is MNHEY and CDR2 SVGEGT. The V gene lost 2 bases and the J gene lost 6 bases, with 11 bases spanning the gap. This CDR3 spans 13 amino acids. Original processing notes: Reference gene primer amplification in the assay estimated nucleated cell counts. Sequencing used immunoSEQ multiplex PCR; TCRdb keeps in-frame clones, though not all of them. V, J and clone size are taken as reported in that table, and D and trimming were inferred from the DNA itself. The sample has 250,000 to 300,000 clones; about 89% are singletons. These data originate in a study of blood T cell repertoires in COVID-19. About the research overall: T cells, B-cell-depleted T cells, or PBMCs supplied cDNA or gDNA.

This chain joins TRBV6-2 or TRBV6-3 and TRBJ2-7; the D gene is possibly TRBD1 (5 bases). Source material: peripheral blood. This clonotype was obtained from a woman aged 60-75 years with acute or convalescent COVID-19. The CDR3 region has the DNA TGTGCCAGCAGTTACCCAAAAAGGGGCGAGCAGTACTTC. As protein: CASSYPKRGEQYF.